The rows below give T cell receptor beta chains drawn from one sample of a study of shared clonotypes between healthy human individuals. Only in-frame clones appear in the TCRdb table, and some are missing; sequencing was by immunoSEQ multiplex PCR. The repertoire includes millions of clones, 85% to 95% of them detected once, and 0.1% to 0.15% sits in the top ten. The sequencing input was naive CD4+ T cells sorted from blood. The source of these receptors is a man aged 18-30 years in good health. Both conserved end residues are part of each CDR3. The order of the fields is D gene, V gene, J gene, clone size, CDR3 DNA, CDR3 protein. The D gene is left open where the match is weak. Expanded clones get a size class; other rows say once, few or many, or leave the size out.

D: NA; V: TRBV10-3; J: TRBJ1-1; size: once; DNA: TGTGCCATCAGTAATGGGTTCCCGACTGAAGCTTTCTTT; CDR3: CAISNGFPTEAFF
D: TRBD1; V: TRBV18; J: TRBJ2-3; size: NA; DNA: TGTGCCAGCTCACCCCCCTCCGGGACAGGGTTTCGAGATACGCAGTATTTT; CDR3: CASSPPSGTGFRDTQYF
D: TRBD1; V: TRBV11-2; J: TRBJ1-4; size: NA; DNA: TGTGCCAGCAGCCAGGGACAGGGGCGTGAAAAACTGTTTTTT; CDR3: CASSQGQGREKLFF
D: NA; V: TRBV7-9; J: TRBJ1-3; size: NA; DNA: TGTGCCAGCAGCTTAGCGCATTCTGGAAACACCATATATTTT; CDR3: CASSLAHSGNTIYF
D: TRBD1; V: TRBV27; J: TRBJ2-7; size: NA; DNA: TGTGCCAGCACCGGGACAGGATCCTACGAGCAGTACTTC; CDR3: CASTGTGSYEQYF
D: NA; V: TRBV11-2; J: TRBJ2-1; size: NA; DNA: TGTGCCAGCAGCTTAGCATCAGGGGCAATCGCTGAGCAGTTCTTC; CDR3: CASSLASGAIAEQFF
D: NA; V: TRBV7-9; J: TRBJ2-5; size: many; DNA: TGTGCCAGCAGCTTAGCCCTAGGGGCCAAAGAGACCCAGTACTTC; CDR3: CASSLALGAKETQYF
D: NA; V: TRBV27; J: TRBJ1-5; size: NA; DNA: TGTGCCAGCAGCATAAACTCCGGAAGGGGCAATCAGCCCCAGCATTTT; CDR3: CASSINSGRGNQPQHF
D: NA; V: TRBV28; J: TRBJ2-7; size: NA; DNA: TGTGCCAGCAGTTTATTCTCCTACGAGCAGTACTTC; CDR3: CASSLFSYEQYF
D: NA; V: TRBV28; J: TRBJ2-7; size: NA; DNA: TGTGCCAGCATCCCAGGGCAAAAGGGAGCCTACGAGCAGTACTTC; CDR3: CASIPGQKGAYEQYF
D: NA; V: TRBV28; J: TRBJ1-1; size: NA; DNA: TGTGCCAGCAGTTCCTCCGGTTGGAACACTGAAGCTTTCTTT; CDR3: CASSSSGWNTEAFF
D: NA; V: TRBV7-7; J: TRBJ2-3; size: NA; DNA: TGTGCTAGCAGCTTAAAAGGGGGCACAGATACGCAGTATTTT; CDR3: CASSLKGGTDTQYF
D: NA; V: TRBV10-3; J: TRBJ1-5; size: NA; DNA: TGTGCCATCAGTGAGGTTCGGGCGCCCAATCAGCCCCAGCATTTT; CDR3: CAISEVRAPNQPQHF
D: TRBD1; V: TRBV29-1; J: TRBJ2-1; size: few; DNA: TGCAGCGCCGACAGGGGGTCCCACAATGAGCAGTTCTTC; CDR3: CSADRGSHNEQFF
D: TRBD1; V: TRBV7-8; J: TRBJ2-7; size: NA; DNA: TGTGCCAGCAGCTTAGCGCAAACAGGGGGTAATAAAGGATACGAGCAGTACTTC; CDR3: CASSLAQTGGNKGYEQYF
D: NA; V: TRBV7-2; J: TRBJ2-5; size: NA; DNA: TGTGCCAGCAGCACCTGGAGGGGAGAGACCCAGTACTTC; CDR3: CASSTWRGETQYF
D: TRBD1; V: TRBV6-5; J: TRBJ1-2; size: NA; DNA: TGTGCCAGCCTTAGGGACAGCCTTGGATTGGGGGGGTACACCTTC; CDR3: CASLRDSLGLGGYTF
D: NA; V: TRBV28; J: TRBJ1-1; size: NA; DNA: TGTGCCAGCAGTTCACTCGTGGGGGGAAGCCGAGGGACTGAAGCTTTCTTT; CDR3: CASSSLVGGSRGTEAFF
D: TRBD2; V: TRBV19; J: TRBJ2-7; size: once; DNA: TGTGCCAGTAGTGCCGTGGGGGGGGCCTACGAGCAGTACTTC; CDR3: CASSAVGGAYEQYF
D: NA; V: TRBV2; J: TRBJ1-1; size: NA; DNA: TGTGCCAGCAGTGAAATGGGAGGGAACACTGAAGCTTTCTTT; CDR3: CASSEMGGNTEAFF
D: TRBD1; V: TRBV4-1; J: TRBJ2-7; size: NA; DNA: TGCGCCAGCAGCCTCGACAGGGTCAGACACGAGCAGTACTTC; CDR3: CASSLDRVRHEQYF
D: NA; V: TRBV2; J: TRBJ1-1; size: once; DNA: TGTGCCAGCAGTGTCTCAGGATTCGTAGCTTTCTTT; CDR3: CASSVSGFVAFF
D: NA; V: TRBV28; J: TRBJ1-1; size: NA; DNA: TGTGCCAGCGTCGGGGGGCGGGATAGGGAAACTGAAGCTTTCTTT; CDR3: CASVGGRDRETEAFF
D: TRBD2; V: TRBV11-3; J: TRBJ2-7; size: once; DNA: TGTGCCAGCAGCCACGGAGCGGGAGGACTCTACGAGCAGTACTTC; CDR3: CASSHGAGGLYEQYF
D: NA; V: TRBV6-5; J: TRBJ1-1; size: NA; DNA: TGTGCCAGCAGAAAAGTCCTGAACACTGAAGCTTTCTTT; CDR3: CASRKVLNTEAFF
D: NA; V: TRBV5-1; J: TRBJ1-1; size: NA; DNA: TGCGCCAGCAGCTTGGTCGGGTATGGGACTGAAGCTTTCTTT; CDR3: CASSLVGYGTEAFF
D: NA; V: TRBV2; J: TRBJ2-7; size: NA; DNA: TGTGCCAGCAGTGAGGGGGGTTCCTACGAGCAGTACTTC; CDR3: CASSEGGSYEQYF
D: NA; V: TRBV30; J: TRBJ1-3; size: NA; DNA: TGTGCCTGGAGTAGAGGAAACACCATATATTTT; CDR3: CAWSRGNTIYF
D: NA; V: TRBV30; J: TRBJ2-2; size: NA; DNA: TGTGCCTGGATTGAGTTCACCGGGGAGCTGTTTTTT; CDR3: CAWIEFTGELFF
D: TRBD1; V: TRBV5-1; J: TRBJ1-6; size: once; DNA: TGCGCCAGCAGCTCGGGACAGCCTAATTCACCCCTCCACTTT; CDR3: CASSSGQPNSPLHF
D: TRBD2; V: TRBV5-4; J: TRBJ2-7; size: NA; DNA: TGTGCCAGCAGCAGAGTTATAGCGGGAGGACGGACCTACGAGCAGTACTTC; CDR3: CASSRVIAGGRTYEQYF
D: NA; V: TRBV19; J: TRBJ2-5; size: NA; DNA: TGTGCCTCTAGGGCAGGGTGGCAGGAGACCCAGTACTTC; CDR3: CASRAGWQETQYF
D: TRBD2; V: TRBV6-5; J: TRBJ2-3; size: NA; DNA: TGTGCCAGCAGCCGGGGGGGAGTAGATACGCAGTATTTT; CDR3: CASSRGGVDTQYF
D: TRBD2; V: TRBV5-1; J: TRBJ2-5; size: NA; DNA: TGCGCCAGCAGCTTAATGGTAGCGGGGGGACAAGAGACCCAGTACTTC; CDR3: CASSLMVAGGQETQYF
D: TRBD2; V: TRBV6-5; J: TRBJ2-5; size: NA; DNA: TGTGCCAGCAGGACTAGCGGGCAAGAGACCCAGTACTTC; CDR3: CASRTSGQETQYF
D: TRBD1; V: TRBV28; J: TRBJ1-6; size: few; DNA: TGTGCCAGCAGTTTCGGGGACAGGGGCTTTTCACCCCTCCACTTT; CDR3: CASSFGDRGFSPLHF
D: TRBD1; V: TRBV27; J: TRBJ1-2; size: NA; DNA: TGTGCCAGCAGTTTATCGGGGACAGGGAATACCTATGGCTACACCTTC; CDR3: CASSLSGTGNTYGYTF